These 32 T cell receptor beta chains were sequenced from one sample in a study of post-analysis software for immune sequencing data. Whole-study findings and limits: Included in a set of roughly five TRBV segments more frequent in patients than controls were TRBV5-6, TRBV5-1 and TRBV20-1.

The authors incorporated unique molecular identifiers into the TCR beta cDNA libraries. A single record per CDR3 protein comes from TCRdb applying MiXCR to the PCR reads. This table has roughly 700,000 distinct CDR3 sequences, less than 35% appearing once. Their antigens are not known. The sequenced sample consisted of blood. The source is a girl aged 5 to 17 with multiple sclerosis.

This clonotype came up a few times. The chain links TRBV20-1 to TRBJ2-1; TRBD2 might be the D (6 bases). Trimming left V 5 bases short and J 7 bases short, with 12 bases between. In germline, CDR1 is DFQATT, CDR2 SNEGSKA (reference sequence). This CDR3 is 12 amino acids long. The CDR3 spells CSAGRLDNEQFF. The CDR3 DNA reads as TGCAGTGCTGGGAGGTTGGATAATGAGCAGTTCTTC.

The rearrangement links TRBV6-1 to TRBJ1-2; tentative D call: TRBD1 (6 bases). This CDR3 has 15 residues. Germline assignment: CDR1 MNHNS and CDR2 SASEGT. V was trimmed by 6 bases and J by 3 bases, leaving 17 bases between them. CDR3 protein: CASSENRVSHYGYTF. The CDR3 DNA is TGTGCCAGCAGCGAAAACAGGGTCTCGCACTATGGCTACACCTTC.

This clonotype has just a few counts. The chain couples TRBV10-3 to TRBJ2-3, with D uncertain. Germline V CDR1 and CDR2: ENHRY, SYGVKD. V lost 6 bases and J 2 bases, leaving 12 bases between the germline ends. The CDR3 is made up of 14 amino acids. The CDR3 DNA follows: TGTGCCATCAGACTCCGGCGACACACAGATACGCAGTATTTT. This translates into CAIRLRRHTDTQYF.

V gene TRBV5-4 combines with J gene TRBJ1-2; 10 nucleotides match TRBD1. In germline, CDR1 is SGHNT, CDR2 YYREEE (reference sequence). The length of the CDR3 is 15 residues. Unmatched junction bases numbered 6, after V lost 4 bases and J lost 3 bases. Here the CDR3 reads CASSVGTGVDYGYTF. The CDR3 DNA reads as TGTGCCAGCAGCGTCGGGACAGGGGTGGACTATGGCTACACCTTC.

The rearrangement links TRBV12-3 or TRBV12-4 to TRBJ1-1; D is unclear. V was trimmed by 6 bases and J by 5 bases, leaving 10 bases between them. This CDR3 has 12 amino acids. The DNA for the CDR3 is TGTGCCAGCAGGCCCCCCGGAACTGAAGCTTTCTTT. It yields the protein CASRPPGTEAFF.

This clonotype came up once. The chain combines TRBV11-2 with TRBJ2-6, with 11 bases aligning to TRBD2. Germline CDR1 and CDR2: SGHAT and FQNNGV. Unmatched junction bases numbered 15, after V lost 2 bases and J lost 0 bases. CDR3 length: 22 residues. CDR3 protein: CASSLIYLGLAGGHSGANVLTF. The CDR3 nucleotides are TGTGCCAGCAGCTTAATTTATCTAGGGCTAGCGGGGGGACACTCTGGGGCCAACGTCCTGACTTTC.

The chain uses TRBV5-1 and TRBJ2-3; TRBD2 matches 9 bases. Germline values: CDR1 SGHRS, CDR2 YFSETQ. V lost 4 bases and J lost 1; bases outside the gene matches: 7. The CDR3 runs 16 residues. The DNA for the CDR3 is TGCGCCAGCAGCCCCCGGTCTAGCGGGGGCACAGATACGCAGTATTTT. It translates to CASSPRSSGGTDTQYF. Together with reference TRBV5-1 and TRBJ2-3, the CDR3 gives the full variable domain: KAGVTQTPRYLIKTRGQQVTLSCSPISGHRSVSWYQQTPGQGLQFLFEYFSETQRNKGNFPGRFSGRQFSNSRSEMNVSTLELGDSALYLCASSPRSSGGTDTQYFGPGTRLTVL.

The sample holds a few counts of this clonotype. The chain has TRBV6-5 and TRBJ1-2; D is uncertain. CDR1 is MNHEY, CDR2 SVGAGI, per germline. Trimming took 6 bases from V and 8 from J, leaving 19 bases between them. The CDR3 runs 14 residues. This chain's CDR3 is CASRPTGESGGYTF. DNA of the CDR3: TGTGCCAGCAGGCCCACTGGGGAGTCGGGCGGCTACACCTTC.

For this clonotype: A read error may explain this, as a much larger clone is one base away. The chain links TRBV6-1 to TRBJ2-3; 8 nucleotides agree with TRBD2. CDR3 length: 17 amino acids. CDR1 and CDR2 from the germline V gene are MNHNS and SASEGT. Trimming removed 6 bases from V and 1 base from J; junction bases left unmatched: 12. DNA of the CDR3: TGTGCCAGCAGCCCGCGGGGGGCACCCCCTGGCACAGATACGCAGTATTTT. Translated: CASSPRGAPPGTDTQYF.

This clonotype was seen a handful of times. This CDR3 is CASRPTSGSSYNEQFF. The CDR3 DNA follows: TGTGCCAGCAGACCGACTAGCGGGAGCTCCTACAATGAGCAGTTCTTC. This chain links TRBV6-5 with TRBJ2-1, with TRBD2 matching 12 bases. Germline-derived CDR1 and CDR2 are MNHEY and SVGAGI. V gave up 6 bases and J gave up 0 bases; unmatched junction bases: 3. This CDR3 contains 16 residues.

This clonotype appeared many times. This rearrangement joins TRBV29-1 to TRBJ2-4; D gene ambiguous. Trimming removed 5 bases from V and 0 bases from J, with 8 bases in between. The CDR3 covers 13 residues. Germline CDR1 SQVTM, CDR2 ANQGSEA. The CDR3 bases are TGCAGCGTTCGACTGAGAGCCAAAAACATTCAGTACTTC. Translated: CSVRLRAKNIQYF. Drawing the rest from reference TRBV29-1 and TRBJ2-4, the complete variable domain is SAVISQKPSRDICQRGTSLTIQCQVDSQVTMMFWYRQQPGQSLTLIATANQGSEATYESGFVIDKFPISRPNLTFSTLTVSNMSPEDSSIYLCSVRLRAKNIQYFGAGTRLSVL.

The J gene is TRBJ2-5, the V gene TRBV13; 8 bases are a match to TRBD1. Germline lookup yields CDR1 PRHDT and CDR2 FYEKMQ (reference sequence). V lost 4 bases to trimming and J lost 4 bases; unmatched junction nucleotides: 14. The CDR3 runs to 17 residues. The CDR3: CASSSNDGQGRRETQYF. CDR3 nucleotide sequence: TGTGCCAGCAGCTCGAACGATGGACAGGGACGGCGAGAGACCCAGTACTTC.

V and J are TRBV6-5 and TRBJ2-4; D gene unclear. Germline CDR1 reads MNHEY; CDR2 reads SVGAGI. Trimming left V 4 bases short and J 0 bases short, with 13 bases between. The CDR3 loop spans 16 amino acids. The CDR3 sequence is CASSSATTLAKNIQYF. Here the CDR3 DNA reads TGTGCCAGCAGTTCCGCCACGACCTTAGCCAAAAACATTCAGTACTTC.

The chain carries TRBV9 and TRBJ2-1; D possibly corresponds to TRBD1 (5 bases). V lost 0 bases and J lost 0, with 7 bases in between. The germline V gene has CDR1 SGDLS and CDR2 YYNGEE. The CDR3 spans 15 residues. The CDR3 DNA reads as TGTGCCAGCAGCGTAGCCCAGGGCTCCTACAATGAGCAGTTCTTC. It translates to CASSVAQGSYNEQFF.

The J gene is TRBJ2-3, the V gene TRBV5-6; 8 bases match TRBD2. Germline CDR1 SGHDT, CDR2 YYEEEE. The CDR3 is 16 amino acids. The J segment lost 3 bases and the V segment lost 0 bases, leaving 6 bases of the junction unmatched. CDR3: CASSLGAGTSTDTQYF. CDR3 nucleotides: TGTGCCAGCAGCTTGGGGGCCGGGACTAGTACAGATACGCAGTATTTT.

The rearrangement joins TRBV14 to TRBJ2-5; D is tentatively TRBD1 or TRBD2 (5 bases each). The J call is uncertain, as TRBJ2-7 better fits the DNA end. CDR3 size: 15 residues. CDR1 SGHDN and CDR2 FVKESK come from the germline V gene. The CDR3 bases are TGTGCCAGCAGCCAAGAACGGAAGGGGACCCACGAGCAGTACTTC. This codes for CASSQERKGTHEQYF.

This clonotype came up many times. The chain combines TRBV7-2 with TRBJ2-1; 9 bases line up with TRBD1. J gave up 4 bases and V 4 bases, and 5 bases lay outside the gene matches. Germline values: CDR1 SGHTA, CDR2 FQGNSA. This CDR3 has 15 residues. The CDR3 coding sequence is TGTGCCAGCAGCTCAACCGGGACAGGGTACAATGAGCAGTTCTTC. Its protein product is CASSSTGTGYNEQFF.

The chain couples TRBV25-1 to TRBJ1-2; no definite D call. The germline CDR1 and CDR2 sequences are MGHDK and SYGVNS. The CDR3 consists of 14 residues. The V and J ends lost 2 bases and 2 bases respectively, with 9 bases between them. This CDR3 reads CASSERAGNYGYTF. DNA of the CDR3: TGTGCCAGCAGTGAACGTGCAGGCAACTATGGCTACACCTTC.

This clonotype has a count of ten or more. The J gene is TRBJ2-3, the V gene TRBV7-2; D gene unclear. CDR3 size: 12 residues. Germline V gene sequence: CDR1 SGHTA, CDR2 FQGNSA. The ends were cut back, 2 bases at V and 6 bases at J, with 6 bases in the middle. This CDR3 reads CASSLLVDTQYF. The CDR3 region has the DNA TGTGCCAGCAGCTTATTAGTGGATACGCAGTATTTT.

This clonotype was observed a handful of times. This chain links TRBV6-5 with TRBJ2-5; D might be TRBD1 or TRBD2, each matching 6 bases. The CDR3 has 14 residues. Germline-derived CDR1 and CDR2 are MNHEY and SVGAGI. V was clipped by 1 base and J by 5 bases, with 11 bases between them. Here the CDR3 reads CASSYLGGRETQYF. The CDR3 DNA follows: TGTGCCAGCAGTTACTTGGGGGGCCGGGAGACCCAGTACTTC.

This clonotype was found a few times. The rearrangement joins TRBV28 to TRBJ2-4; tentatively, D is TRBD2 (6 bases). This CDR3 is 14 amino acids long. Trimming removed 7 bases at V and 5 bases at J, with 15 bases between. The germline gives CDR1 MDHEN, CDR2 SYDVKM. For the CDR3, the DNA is TGTGCCAGCACCGAAGCGGGCAGCGAAAACATTCAGTACTTC. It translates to CASTEAGSENIQYF.

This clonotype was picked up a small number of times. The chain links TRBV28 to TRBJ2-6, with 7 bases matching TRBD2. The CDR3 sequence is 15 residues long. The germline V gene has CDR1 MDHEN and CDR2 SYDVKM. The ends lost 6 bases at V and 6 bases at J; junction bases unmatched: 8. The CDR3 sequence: CASSPTGGLANVLTF. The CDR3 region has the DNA TGTGCCAGCAGCCCTACGGGGGGTCTGGCCAACGTCCTGACTTTC.

This CDR3 reads CASSLQDSGELFF. CDR3 coding DNA: TGCGCCAGCAGCTTGCAGGATTCCGGGGAGCTGTTTTTT. The chain employs TRBV5-1 and TRBJ2-2; no firm D call. V was shortened by 1 base and J by 6 bases, with 7 bases between the two germline ends. CDR3 length equals 13 residues. Germline CDR1 is SGHRS and CDR2 is YFSETQ.

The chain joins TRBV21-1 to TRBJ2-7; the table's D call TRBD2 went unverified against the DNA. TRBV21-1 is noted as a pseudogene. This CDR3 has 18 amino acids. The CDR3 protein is CASIPPGLYQERSYEQYF. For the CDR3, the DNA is TGTGCCAGCATCCCCCCGGGACTCTACCAAGAGCGGTCCTACGAGCAGTACTTC.

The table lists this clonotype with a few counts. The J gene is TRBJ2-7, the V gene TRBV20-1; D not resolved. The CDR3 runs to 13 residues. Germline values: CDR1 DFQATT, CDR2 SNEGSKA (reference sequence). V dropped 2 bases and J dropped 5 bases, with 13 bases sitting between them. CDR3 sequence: CSARRTAGHEQYF. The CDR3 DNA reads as TGCAGTGCTAGACGGACGGCAGGACACGAGCAGTACTTC.

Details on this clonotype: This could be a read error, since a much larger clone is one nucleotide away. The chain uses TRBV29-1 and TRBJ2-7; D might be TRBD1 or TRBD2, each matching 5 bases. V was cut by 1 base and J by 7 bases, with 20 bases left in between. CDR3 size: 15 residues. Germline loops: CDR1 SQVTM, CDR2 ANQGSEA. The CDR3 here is CSVEVRAAGLGEQYF. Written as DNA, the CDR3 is TGCAGCGTTGAAGTGCGGGCGGCAGGGTTGGGAGAGCAGTACTTC.

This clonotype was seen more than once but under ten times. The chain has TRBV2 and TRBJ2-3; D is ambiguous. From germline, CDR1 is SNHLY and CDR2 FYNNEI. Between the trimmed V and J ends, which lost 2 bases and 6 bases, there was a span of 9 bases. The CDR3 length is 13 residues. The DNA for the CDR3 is TGTGCCAGCAGTGAATCTATTACGGATACGCAGTATTTT. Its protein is CASSESITDTQYF.

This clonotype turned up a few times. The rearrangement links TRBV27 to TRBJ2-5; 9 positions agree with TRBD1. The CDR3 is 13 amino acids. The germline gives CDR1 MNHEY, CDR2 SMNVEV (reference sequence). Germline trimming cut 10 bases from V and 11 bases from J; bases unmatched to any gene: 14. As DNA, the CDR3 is TGTGCCACCTCACGGACAGGGGAAGAAGAGCAGTACTTC. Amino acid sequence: CATSRTGEEEQYF.

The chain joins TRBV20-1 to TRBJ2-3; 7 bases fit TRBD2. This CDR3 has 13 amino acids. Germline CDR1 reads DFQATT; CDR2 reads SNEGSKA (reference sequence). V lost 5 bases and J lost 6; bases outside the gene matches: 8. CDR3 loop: CSAASGGPDTQYF. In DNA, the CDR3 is TGCAGTGCTGCTAGCGGAGGCCCCGATACGCAGTATTTT.

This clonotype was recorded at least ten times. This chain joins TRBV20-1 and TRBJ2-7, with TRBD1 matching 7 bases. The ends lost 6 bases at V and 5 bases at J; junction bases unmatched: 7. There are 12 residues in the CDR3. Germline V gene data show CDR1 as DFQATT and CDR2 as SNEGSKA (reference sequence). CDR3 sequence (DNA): TGCAGTGCCGGTCTACAGGGGAACGAGCAGTACTTC. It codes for CSAGLQGNEQYF.

The CDR3 sequence is CASRYNWTLLYEQYF. The CDR3, as DNA: TGTGCCAGCAGATACAACTGGACCCTACTCTACGAGCAGTACTTC. V is TRBV28 and J is TRBJ2-7; D remains unclear. The CDR3 has 15 residues. The germline V and J ends were trimmed by 6 bases and 3 bases, with 18 bases remaining between them. Germline V gene data show CDR1 as MDHEN and CDR2 as SYDVKM.

CDR3 residues: CSVEQGRGYTF. The CDR3 DNA reads as TGCAGCGTTGAGCAGGGAAGGGGCTACACCTTC. This chain links TRBV29-1 with TRBJ1-2; TRBD1 might be the D (5 bases). Germline CDR1 is SQVTM and CDR2 is ANQGSEA. This CDR3 has 11 residues. The ends were cut back, 3 bases at V and 8 bases at J, with 10 bases in the middle.